This T cell receptor (beta chain) was recorded in a study of blood T cell repertoires in COVID-19 (dated by TCRdb to about 2020). About the investigation overall: Collaborator samples came from the United States, Italy and Spain and covered acute and convalescent phases of COVID-19. The prospective study material was composed of cDNA or gDNA derived from T cells, B-cell-depleted T cells, or PBMCs. Deeply sampled blood TCRbeta repertoires from subjects exposed to, actively infected with, or recovered from COVID-19 were included in the dataset. A freely available public database, intended as a resource for researchers studying the immune response to SARS-CoV-2, is where the repertoires were released. Samples came from the ongoing ImmuneRACE study (first 160 participants) plus 1,254 subjects from 6 global collaborators. A de-identified subject ID, COVID-19 status, age in years and sex were almost always included in the sample metadata. Where available, HLA class I and class II types were obtained from metadata supplied by the sample provider rather than from assay-based typing. Summary of the overall study and its limitations: How much clinical and demographic metadata was included differed by source and by participant, and the metadata was provided uncurated.

Whole blood was collected in K2EDTA tubes by collaborating institutions according to the institutions' own protocols. For TCRbeta analysis, collaborators shipped samples as frozen whole blood, isolated PBMCs, or DNA extracted from either of those sample types. The immunoSEQ Assay, a bias-controlled multiplex PCR, was used to amplify TCRbeta CDR3 regions from genomic DNA. For the original study's pipeline: Nucleated cell counts per sample were estimated from amplification of reference gene primers within the assay. To quantify the absolute abundance of each unique TCRbeta CDR3 rearrangement, sequence reads were collapsed and filtered. Productive Simpson clonality was computed per sample as the square root of Simpson's diversity index over productive rearrangements. TCRdb took over this immuneACCESS table, retaining in-frame rearrangements with V and J assigned. Such tables are incomplete; in checked studies, under half of the missing clones stem from an unresolved V gene, and the remainder is unexplained. D and trimming come from the DNA, and the V and J calls and clone size come from that table. The sample table records 90,000 to 140,000 clones; around 81% of these occur just once. Over 35% of the sample rests with the top ten.

The CDR3 runs 14 amino acids, cysteine and phenylalanine included. Solely the CDR3 DNA is kept, with 42 bases framed from the first base. V lost 0 bases and J lost 9 bases; the stretch between them is 15 bases long. As encoded in the germline V gene, CDR1 is SGHRS while CDR2 is YFSETQ. Concerning this clone itself: This receptor's antigen is unknown. Base qualities are not recorded, but no much larger clone differs from it by a single base.

This clonotype was sampled from an older man with acute or convalescent COVID-19. Rearrangement joined TRBV5-1 to TRBJ1-1; the best D guess is TRBD1, with 6 bases matching. Sequenced sample: peripheral blood. The sequenced DNA is TGCGCCAGCAGCTTGGTGCAGGGGAACGGAAAAGCTTTCTTT. Protein translation: CASSLVQGNGKAFF.